This T cell receptor beta chain was profiled in a study of shared clonotypes between healthy human individuals. Points on this clone: Antigen specificity is unknown.

Study-level points and caveats: Only a few donors were included, so the genetic and exposure-history diversity represented was limited. A reduction in generation probabilities was seen for non-shared clonotypes relative to those shared by all four donors. Clonotypes that were shared across a handful of donors made up approximately 5.1% of naive CD4 clonotypes.

This table comes from immunoSEQ multiplex PCR, and its TCRdb copy is limited to in-frame clones, with some not included. The sample consists of about 2 million clones, 95% of them appearing once. This receptor was obtained from a man aged 18-30 years in good health. Material: naive CD4+ T cells sorted from blood. Subset specified: CD45RA+ positively selected.

The CDR3 here is CASSLPSGGYEQYF. CDR3 nucleotide sequence: TGTGCCAGCAGCTTACCTAGCGGGGGCTACGAGCAGTACTTC. The rearrangement uses TRBV13 and TRBJ2-7; 10 bases map to TRBD2. Trimming at V came to 2 bases and at J to 3 bases, leaving 1 base not matched to a gene. This CDR3 has 14 amino acids. Germline V gene sequence: CDR1 PRHDT, CDR2 FYEKMQ (reference sequence).